This T cell receptor beta chain was found in a study of T cell responses to AZD1222 COVID-19 vaccine. The table came from immunoSEQ multiplex PCR; TCRdb's copy has only in-frame clones and leaves some out. Among approximately 120,000 clones listed, roughly 87% were seen once. The V and J ends lost 6 bases and 10 bases, in that order; junction bases with no gene match: 5. CDR1 and CDR2 from the germline V gene are MDHEN and SYDVKM. The CDR3 extends over 12 amino acids. The sequence derives from an adult who received the AZD1222 COVID-19 vaccine. The sequencing here drew on peripheral blood, taken 28 days after the second AZD1222 dose. V and J are TRBV28 and TRBJ1-1, with 10 nucleotides matching TRBD1. CDR3 loop: CASRVRDRGAFF. CDR3 coding DNA: TGTGCCAGCAGGGTTAGGGACAGGGGAGCTTTCTTT.